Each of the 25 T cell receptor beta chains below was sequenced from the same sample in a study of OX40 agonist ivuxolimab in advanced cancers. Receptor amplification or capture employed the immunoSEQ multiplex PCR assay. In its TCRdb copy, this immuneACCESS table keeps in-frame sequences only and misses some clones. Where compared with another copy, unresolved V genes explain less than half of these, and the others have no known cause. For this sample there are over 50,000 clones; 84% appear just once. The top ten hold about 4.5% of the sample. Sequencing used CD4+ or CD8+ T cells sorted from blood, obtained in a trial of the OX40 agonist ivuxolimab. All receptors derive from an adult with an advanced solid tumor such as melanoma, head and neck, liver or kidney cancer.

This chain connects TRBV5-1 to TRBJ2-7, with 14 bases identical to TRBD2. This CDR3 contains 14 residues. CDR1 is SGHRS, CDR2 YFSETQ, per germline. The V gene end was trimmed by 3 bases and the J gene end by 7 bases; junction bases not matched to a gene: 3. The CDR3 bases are TGCGCCAGCAGCTCAGGACTAGCGGGAGGTGAGCAGTACTTC. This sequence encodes CASSSGLAGGEQYF.

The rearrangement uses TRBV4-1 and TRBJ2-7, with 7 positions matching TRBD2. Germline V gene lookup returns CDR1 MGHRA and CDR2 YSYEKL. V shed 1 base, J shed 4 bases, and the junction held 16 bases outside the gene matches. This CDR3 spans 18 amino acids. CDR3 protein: CASSQVGERELARYEQYF. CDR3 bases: TGCGCCAGCAGCCAAGTAGGGGAACGGGAACTAGCGCGGTACGAGCAGTACTTC.

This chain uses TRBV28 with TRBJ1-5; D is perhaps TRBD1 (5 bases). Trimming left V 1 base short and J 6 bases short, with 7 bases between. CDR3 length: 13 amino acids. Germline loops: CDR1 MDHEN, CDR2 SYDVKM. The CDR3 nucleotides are TGTGCCAGCAGTTTATCGCAGGGTCAGCCCCAGCATTTT. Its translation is CASSLSQGQPQHF.

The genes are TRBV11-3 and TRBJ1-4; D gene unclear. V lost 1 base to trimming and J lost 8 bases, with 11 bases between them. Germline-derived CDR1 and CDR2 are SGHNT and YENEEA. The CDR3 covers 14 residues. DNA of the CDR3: TGTGCCAGCAGCTTAGGGGATCGGGCGGAAAAACTGTTTTTT. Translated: CASSLGDRAEKLFF.

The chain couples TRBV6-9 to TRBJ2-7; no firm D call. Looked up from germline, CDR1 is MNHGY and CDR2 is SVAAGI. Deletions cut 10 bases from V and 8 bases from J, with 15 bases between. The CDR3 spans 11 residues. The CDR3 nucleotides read TGTGCCATCCCCAAAAGTGGTAAGCAGTACTTC. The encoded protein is CAIPKSGKQYF.

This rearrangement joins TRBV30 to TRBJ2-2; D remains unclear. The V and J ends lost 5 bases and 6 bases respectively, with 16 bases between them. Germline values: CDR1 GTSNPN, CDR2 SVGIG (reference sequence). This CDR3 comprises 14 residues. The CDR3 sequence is CAWGLPGWAGELFF. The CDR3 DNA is TGTGCCTGGGGCCTCCCGGGTTGGGCCGGGGAGCTGTTTTTT.

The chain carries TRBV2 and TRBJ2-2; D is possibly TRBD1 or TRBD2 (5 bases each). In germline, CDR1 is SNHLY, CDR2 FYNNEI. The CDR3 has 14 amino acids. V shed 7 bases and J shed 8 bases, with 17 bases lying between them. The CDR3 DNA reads TGTGCCAGCACCGGGACGCCAAATCAGGGGGAGCTGTTTTTT. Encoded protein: CASTGTPNQGELFF. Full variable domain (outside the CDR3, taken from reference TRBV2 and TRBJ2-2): EPEVTQTPSHQVTQMGQEVILRCVPISNHLYFYWYRQILGQKVEFLVSFYNNEISEKSEIFDDQFSVERPDGSNFTLKIRSTKLEDSAMYFCASTGTPNQGELFFGEGSRLTVL.

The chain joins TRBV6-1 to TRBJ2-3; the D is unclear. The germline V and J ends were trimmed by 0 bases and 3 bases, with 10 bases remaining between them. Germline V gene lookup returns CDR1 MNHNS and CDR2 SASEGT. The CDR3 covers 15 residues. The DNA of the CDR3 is TGTGCCAGCAGTGAAGCGCTCGGAGTGACAGATACGCAGTATTTT. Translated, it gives CASSEALGVTDTQYF.

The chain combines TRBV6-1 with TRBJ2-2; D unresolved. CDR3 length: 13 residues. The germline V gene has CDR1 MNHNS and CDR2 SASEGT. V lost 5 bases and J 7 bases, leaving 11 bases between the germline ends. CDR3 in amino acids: CASSTTLGGELFF. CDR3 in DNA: TGTGCCAGCAGTACTACTCTTGGCGGGGAGCTGTTTTTT.

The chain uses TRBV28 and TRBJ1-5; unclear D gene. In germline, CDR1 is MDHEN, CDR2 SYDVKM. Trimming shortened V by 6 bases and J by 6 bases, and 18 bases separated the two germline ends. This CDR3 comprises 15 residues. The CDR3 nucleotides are TGTGCCAGCAGCTCATCTTTAGGGCCAAGTCAGCCCCAGCATTTT. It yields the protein CASSSSLGPSQPQHF.

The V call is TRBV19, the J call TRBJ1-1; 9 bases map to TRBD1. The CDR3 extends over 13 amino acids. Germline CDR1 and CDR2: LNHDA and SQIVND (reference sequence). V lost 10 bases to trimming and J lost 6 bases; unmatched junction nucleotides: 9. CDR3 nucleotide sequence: TGTGCCACTTTACAGGGGGCCGGAGCTGAAGCTTTCTTT. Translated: CATLQGAGAEAFF.

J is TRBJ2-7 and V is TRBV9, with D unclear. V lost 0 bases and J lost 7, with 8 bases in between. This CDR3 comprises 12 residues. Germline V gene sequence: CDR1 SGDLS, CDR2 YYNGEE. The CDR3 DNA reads TGTGCCAGCAGCGTAGGGGGTAGGGAGCAGTACTTC. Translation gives CASSVGGREQYF. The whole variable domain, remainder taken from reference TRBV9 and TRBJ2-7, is DSGVTQTPKHLITATGQRVTLRCSPRSGDLSVYWYQQSLDQGLQFLIQYYNGEERAKGNILERFSAQQFPDLHSELNLSSLELGDSALYFCASSVGGREQYFGPGTRLTVT.

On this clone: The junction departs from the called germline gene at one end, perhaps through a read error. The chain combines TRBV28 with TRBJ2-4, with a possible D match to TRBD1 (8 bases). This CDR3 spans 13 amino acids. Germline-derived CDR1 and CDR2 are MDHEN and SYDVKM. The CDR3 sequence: CASSLPGGQARNF. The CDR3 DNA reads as TGTGCCAGCAGTTTACCGGGGGGACAGGCAAGAAACTTC.

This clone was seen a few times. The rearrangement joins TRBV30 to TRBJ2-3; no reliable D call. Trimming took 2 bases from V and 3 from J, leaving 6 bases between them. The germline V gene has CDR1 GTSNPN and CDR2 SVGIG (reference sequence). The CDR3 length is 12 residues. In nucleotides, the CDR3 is TGTGCCTGGAGTCTACAGACAGATACGCAGTATTTT. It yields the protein CAWSLQTDTQYF.

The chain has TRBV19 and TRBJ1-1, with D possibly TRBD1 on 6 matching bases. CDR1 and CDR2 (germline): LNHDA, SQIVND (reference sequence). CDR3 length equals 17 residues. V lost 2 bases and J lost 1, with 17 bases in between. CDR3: CASSISRGAGQNTEAFF. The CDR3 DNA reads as TGTGCCAGTAGTATATCTCGAGGCGCGGGACAGAACACTGAAGCTTTCTTT.

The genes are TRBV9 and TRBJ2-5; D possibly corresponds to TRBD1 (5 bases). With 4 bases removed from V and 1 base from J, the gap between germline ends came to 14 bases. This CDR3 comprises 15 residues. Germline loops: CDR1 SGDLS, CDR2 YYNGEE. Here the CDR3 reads CASSRQKNPQETQYF. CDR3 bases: TGTGCCAGCAGCCGACAGAAAAATCCCCAAGAGACCCAGTACTTC.

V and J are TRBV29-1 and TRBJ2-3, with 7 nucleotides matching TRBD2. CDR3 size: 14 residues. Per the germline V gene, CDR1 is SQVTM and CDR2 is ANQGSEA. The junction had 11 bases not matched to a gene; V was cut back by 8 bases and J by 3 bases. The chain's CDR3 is CSLRTRRRTDTQYF. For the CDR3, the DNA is TGCAGCTTAAGGACTAGGCGCCGAACAGATACGCAGTATTTT.

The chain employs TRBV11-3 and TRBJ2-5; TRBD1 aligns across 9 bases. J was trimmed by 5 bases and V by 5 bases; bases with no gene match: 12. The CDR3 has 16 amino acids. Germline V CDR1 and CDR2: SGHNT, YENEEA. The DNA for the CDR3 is TGTGCCAGCAGCCCATTGACAGGGGGATTCGGGGAGACCCAGTACTTC. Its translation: CASSPLTGGFGETQYF.

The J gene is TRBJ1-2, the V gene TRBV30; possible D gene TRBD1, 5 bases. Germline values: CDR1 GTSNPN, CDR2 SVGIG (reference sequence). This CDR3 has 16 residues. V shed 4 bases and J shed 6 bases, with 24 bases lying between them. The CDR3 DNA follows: TGTGCCTGGAAAAACAAACGACAGAGGGGCTACGATGGCTACACCTTC. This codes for CAWKNKRQRGYDGYTF.

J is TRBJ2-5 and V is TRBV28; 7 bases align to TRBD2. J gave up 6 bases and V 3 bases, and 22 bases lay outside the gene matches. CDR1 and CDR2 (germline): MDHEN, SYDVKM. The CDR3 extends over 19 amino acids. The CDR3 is CASSFPRSVGGMTGQTQYF. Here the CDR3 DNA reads TGTGCCAGCAGTTTCCCTCGTTCGGTGGGGGGGATGACGGGTCAGACCCAGTACTTC.

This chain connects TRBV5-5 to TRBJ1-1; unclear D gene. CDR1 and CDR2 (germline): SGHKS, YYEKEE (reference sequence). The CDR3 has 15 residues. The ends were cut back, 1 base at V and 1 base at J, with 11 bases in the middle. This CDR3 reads CASSLLSGWNTEAFF. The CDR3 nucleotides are TGTGCCAGCAGCTTGCTGAGTGGGTGGAACACTGAAGCTTTCTTT.

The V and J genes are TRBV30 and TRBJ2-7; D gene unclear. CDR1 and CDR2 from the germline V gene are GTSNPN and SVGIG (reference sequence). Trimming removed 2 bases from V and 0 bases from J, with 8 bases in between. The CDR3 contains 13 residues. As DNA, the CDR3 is TGTGCCTGGAGTTCGTCTATCTCCTACGAGCAGTACTTC. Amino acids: CAWSSSISYEQYF.

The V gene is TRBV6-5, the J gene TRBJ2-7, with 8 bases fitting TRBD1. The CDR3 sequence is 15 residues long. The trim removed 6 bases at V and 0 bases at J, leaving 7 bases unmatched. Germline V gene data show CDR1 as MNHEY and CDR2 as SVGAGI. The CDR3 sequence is CASRGGQGYSYEQYF. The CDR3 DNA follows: TGTGCCAGCAGGGGAGGACAGGGTTACTCCTACGAGCAGTACTTC.

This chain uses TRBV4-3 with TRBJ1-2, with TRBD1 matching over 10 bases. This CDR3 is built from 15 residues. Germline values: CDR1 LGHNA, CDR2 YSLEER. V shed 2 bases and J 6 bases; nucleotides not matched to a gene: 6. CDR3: CASSQLEGQGDGYTF. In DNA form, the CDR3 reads TGCGCCAGCAGCCAACTGGAAGGACAGGGGGATGGCTACACCTTC.

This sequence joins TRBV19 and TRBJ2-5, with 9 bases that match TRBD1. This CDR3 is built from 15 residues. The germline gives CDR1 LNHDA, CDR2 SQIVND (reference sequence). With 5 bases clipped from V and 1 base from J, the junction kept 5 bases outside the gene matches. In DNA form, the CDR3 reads TGTGCCAGTAGTTTGGGACAGGGTTTCCAAGAGACCCAGTACTTC. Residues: CASSLGQGFQETQYF.